The TCR beta chain under discussion was sequenced for a study of T-cell reconstitution after alpha-beta-depleted transplantation in children. Overall study results and limits: Fresh T-cell production supplied most of the T-cell counts and diversity seen one year after transplant. Surviving recipient cells, namely T cells and thymic progenitors, were the source of high day-60 TCRbeta diversity in some patients. About two months after transplant, alpha-beta T cells reportedly came from several hundred expanded graft clones.

This clonotype was seen at least ten times. Antigen unknown. Researchers prepared the TCRbeta library using unique molecular identifiers, the study reports. TCRdb passed the PCR reads through MiXCR, listing each CDR3 protein once. The sample records tens of thousands of distinct CDR3 sequences, around 4.7% being singletons. The CDR3 has 14 amino acids. V was pared by 8 bases and J by 2 bases, with 17 bases between. CDR1 and CDR2 (germline): GTSNPN, SVGIG (reference sequence). The receptor comes from a boy in the first two years of life who had a stem cell transplant for acute myeloid leukemia, so the T cells may come from the graft donor. The sample in question was PBMCs, mostly from graft donor cells, obtained 180 days after TCRalphabeta/CD19-depleted stem cell transplant. The J gene is TRBJ2-3, the V gene TRBV30, with a weak D call TRBD1 (7 bases). The CDR3 DNA sequence: TGTGCCGGGGGGACAGCCTCCCTCACAGATACGCAGTATTTT. Translated: CAGGTASLTDTQYF.